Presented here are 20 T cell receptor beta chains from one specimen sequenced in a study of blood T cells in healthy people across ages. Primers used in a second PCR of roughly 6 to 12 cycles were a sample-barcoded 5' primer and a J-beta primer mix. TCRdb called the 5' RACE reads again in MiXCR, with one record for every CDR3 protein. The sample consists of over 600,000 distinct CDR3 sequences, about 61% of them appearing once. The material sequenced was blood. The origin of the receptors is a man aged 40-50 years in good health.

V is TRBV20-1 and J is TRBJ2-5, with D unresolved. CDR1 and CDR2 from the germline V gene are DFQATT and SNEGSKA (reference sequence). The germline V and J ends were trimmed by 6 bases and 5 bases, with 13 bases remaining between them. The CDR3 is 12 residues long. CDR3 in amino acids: CSARYSWETQYF. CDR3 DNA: TGCAGTGCCCGTTATTCTTGGGAGACCCAGTACTTC.

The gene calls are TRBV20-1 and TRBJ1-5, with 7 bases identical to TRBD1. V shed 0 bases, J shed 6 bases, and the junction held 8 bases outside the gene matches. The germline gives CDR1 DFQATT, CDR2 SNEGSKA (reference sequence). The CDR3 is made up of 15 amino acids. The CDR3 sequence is CSARDPQGKGQPQHF. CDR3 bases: TGCAGTGCTAGAGATCCACAGGGGAAGGGTCAGCCCCAGCATTTT.

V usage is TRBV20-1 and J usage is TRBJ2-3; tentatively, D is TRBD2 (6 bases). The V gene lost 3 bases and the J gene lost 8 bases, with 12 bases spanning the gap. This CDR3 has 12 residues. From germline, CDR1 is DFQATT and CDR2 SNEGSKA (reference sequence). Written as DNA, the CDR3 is TGCAGTGCTAGGGAGACTAGTCGTACGCAGTATTTT. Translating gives CSARETSRTQYF.

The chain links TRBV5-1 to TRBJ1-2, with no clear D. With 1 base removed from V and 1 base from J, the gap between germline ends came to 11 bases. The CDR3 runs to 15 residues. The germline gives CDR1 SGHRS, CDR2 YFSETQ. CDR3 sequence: CASSLLPGNNYGYTF. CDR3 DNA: TGCGCCAGCAGCTTGCTACCAGGAAATAACTATGGCTACACCTTC.

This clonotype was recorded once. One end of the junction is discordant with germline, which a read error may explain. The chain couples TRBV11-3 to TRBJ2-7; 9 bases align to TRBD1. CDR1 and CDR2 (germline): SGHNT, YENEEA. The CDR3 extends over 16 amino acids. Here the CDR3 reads CASSLASGQGSYEQYF. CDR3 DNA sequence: TGTGCCAGTAGCTTAGCTTCGGGACAGGGTTCCTACGAGCAGTACTTC.

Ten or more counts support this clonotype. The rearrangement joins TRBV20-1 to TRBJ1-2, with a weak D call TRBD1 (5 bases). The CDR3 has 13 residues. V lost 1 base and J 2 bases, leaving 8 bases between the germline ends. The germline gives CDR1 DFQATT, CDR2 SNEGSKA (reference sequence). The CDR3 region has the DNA TGCAGTGCTAGAGTAGGACAAAACTATGGCTACACCTTC. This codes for CSARVGQNYGYTF.

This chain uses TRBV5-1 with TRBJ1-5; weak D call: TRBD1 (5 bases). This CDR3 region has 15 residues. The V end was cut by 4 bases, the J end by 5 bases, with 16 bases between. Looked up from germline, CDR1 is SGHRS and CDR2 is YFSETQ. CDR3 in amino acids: CASSQVPGPHQPQHF. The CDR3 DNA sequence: TGCGCCAGCAGCCAAGTTCCGGGACCCCATCAGCCCCAGCATTTT.

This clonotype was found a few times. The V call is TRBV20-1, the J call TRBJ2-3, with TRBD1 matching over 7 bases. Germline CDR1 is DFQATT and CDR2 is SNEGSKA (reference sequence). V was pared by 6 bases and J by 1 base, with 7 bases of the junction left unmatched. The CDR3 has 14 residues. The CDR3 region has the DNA TGCAGTGCCACCAGGGACAGTCGCACAGATACGCAGTATTTT. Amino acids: CSATRDSRTDTQYF.

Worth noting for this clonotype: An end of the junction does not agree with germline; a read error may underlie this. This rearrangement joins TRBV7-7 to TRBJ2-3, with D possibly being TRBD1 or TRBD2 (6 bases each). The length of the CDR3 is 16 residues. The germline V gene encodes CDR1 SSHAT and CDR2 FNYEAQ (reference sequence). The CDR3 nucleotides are TGTGCTAGCAGCCCCCACCCGGGGGCCCGGGGAGATACGCAGTATTTT. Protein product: CASSPHPGARGDTQYF.

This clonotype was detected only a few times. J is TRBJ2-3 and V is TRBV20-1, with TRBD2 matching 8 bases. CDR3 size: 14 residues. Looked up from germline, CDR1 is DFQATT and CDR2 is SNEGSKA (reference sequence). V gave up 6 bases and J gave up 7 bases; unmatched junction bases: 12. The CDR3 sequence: CSAPGGAAHHTQYF. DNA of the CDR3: TGCAGTGCCCCCGGGGGGGCAGCGCATCATACGCAGTATTTT.

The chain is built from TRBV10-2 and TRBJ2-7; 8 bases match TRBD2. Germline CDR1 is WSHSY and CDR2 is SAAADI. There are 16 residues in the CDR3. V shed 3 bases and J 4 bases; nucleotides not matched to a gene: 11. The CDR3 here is CASSESKAGAIYEQYF. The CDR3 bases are TGCGCCAGCAGTGAATCCAAAGCGGGAGCCATATACGAGCAGTACTTC.

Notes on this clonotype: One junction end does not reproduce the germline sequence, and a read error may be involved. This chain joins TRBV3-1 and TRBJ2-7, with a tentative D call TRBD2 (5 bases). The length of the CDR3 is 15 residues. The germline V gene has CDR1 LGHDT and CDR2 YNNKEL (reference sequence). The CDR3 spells CASSKGVREGNEQYF. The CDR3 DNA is TGCGCCAGCAGTAAGGGCGTACGTGAGGGAAACGAGCAGTACTTC.

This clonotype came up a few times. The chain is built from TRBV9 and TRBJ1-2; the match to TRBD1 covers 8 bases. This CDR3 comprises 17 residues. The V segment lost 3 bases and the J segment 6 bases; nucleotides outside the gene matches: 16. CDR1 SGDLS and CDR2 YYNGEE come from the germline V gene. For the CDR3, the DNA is TGTGCCAGCAGCGCCAAGCCCCAGGGGGCGAGTAGAAATGGCTACACCTTC. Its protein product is CASSAKPQGASRNGYTF.

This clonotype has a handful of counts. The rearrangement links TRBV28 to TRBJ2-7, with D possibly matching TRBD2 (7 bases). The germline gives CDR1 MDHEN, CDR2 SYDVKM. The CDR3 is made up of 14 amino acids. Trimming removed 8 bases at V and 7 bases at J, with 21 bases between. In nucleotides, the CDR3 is TGTGCCAGCCGATCCCTGACAAGGGGGGGGGAGCAGTACTTC. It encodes CASRSLTRGGEQYF.

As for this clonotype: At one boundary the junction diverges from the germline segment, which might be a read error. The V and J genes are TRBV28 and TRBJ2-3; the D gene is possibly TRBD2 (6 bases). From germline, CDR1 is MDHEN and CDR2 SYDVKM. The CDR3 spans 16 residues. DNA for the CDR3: TGTGCCGGCAGCCCCGCTGGGAGGAGGGGCACAGATACGCAGTATTTT. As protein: CAGSPAGRRGTDTQYF.

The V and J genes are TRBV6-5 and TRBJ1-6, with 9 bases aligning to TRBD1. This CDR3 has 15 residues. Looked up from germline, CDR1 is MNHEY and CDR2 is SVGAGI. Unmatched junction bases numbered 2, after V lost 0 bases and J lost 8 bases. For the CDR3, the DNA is TGTGCCAGCAGTTACTCGACAGGGGGGCATTCACCCCTCCACTTT. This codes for CASSYSTGGHSPLHF.

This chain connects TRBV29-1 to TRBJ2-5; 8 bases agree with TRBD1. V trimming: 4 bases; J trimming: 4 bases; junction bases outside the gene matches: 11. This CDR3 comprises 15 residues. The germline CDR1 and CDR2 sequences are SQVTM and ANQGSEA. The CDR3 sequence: CSVVWVTGDGETQYF. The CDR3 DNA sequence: TGCAGCGTTGTTTGGGTGACAGGGGACGGAGAGACCCAGTACTTC.

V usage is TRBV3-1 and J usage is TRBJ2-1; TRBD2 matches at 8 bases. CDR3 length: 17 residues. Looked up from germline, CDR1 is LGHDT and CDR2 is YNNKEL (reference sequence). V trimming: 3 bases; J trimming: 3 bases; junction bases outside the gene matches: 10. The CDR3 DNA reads TGTGCCAGCAGCCATGGGCTTTCCAGCGGGAGCTACAATGAGCAGTTCTTC. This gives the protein CASSHGLSSGSYNEQFF.

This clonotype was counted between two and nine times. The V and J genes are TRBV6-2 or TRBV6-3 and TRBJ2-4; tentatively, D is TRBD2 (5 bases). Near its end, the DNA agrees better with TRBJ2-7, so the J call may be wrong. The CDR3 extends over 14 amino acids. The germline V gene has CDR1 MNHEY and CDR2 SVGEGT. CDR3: CASSYLRAPYEQYF. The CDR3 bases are TGTGCCAGCAGTTACCTGAGGGCCCCCTACGAGCAGTACTTC.

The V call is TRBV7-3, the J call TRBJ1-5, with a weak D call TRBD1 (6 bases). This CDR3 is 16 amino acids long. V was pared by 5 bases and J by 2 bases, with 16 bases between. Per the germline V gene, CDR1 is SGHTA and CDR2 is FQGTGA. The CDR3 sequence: CASSVEQGDRNQPQHF. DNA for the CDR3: TGTGCCAGCAGCGTCGAACAGGGCGACCGCAATCAGCCCCAGCATTTT.